The rows below give T cell receptor beta chains drawn from one sample of a study of spatial heterogeneity in lung cancer. TCRdb analysed the 5' RACE reads with MiXCR anew, one entry per CDR3 protein. Of around 100,000 distinct CDR3 sequences listed, 11% were seen once; the top ten hold 24%. This material consisted of PBMCs, taken at follow-up. These receptors were taken from a female donor with early-stage non-small cell lung cancer. Each CDR3 is given with its conserved first and last residue. The D gene is left open where the match is weak. Size is omitted from some rows. Given values are once, few, many or a class for expanded clones.

abundance,d_gene,v_gene,j_gene,CDR3aa,CDR3nt
NA,NA,TRBV9,TRBJ2-2,CASSVLRQDAGELFF,TGTGCCAGCAGCGTACTCCGACAGGACGCCGGGGAGCTGTTTTTT
few,NA,TRBV25-1,TRBJ1-5,CASSAGWNQPQHF,TGTGCCAGCAGTGCAGGGTGGAATCAGCCCCAGCATTTT
NA,TRBD2,TRBV11-3,TRBJ2-1,CASSLRTSGRHEQFF,TGTGCCAGCAGCCTTAGGACTAGCGGGAGACATGAGCAGTTCTTC
NA,TRBD1,TRBV29-1,TRBJ1-1,CSVEGQGGKNTEAFF,TGCAGCGTTGAGGGACAGGGGGGGAAGAACACTGAAGCTTTCTTT
many,NA,TRBV7-3,TRBJ1-3,CASSPGYGGSGNTIYF,TGTGCCAGCAGCCCGGGATATGGGGGCTCTGGAAACACCATATATTTT
few,NA,TRBV3-1,TRBJ1-1,CASSHWGEAFF,TGTGCCAGCAGCCATTGGGGTGAAGCTTTCTTT
NA,NA,TRBV5-5,TRBJ1-6,CASSLEGSYNSPLHF,TGTGCCAGCAGCTTGGAGGGCTCCTATAATTCACCCCTCCACTTT
once,NA,TRBV20-1,TRBJ2-3,CSAREEITDTQYF,TGCAGTGCTAGAGAAGAGATCACAGATACGCAGTATTTT
NA,TRBD1,TRBV20-1,TRBJ1-6,CSAEPRSSGGAHNSPLHF,TGCAGTGCTGAGCCCCGCTCCTCAGGGGGCGCCCATAATTCACCCCTCCACTTT
NA,NA,TRBV30,TRBJ2-2,CAWSVARTNTGELFF,TGTGCCTGGAGTGTGGCGAGGACTAACACCGGGGAGCTGTTTTTT
few,TRBD2,TRBV6-2/TRBV6-3,TRBJ2-5,CASSRKRGGLQETQYF,TGTGCCAGCAGTCGCAAGCGGGGAGGGCTCCAAGAGACCCAGTACTTC
few,NA,TRBV5-5,TRBJ2-1,CASSLANTHSGEQFF,TGTGCCAGCAGCTTGGCCAATACCCATTCGGGAGAGCAGTTCTTC
NA,NA,TRBV12-3/TRBV12-4,TRBJ1-5,CASSSGGRRQPQHF,TGTGCCAGCAGCTCAGGAGGGAGGAGGCAGCCCCAGCATTTT
few,NA,TRBV5-5,TRBJ1-5,CASSDAVVNQPQHF,TGTGCCAGCAGCGACGCGGTCGTCAATCAGCCCCAGCATTTT
many,TRBD2,TRBV5-1,TRBJ2-1,CASSATSGLNNEQFF,TGCGCCAGCAGCGCGACTAGCGGGTTGAATAATGAGCAGTTCTTC
NA,TRBD1,TRBV6-2/TRBV6-3,TRBJ1-1,CASRSTGQYTEAFF,TGTGCCAGCAGATCGACAGGGCAGTACACTGAAGCTTTCTTT
NA,NA,TRBV11-2,TRBJ2-6,CASSSHRAGANVLTF,TGTGCCAGCAGCAGCCACAGGGCTGGGGCCAACGTCCTGACTTTC
few,NA,TRBV7-6,TRBJ2-3,CASSSNRVSTDTQYF,TGTGCCAGCAGCTCCAACAGGGTTAGCACAGATACGCAGTATTTT
NA,TRBD2,TRBV12-3/TRBV12-4,TRBJ2-1,CASSFTTSGYNEQFF,TGTGCCAGCAGTTTCACGACTAGCGGGTACAATGAGCAGTTCTTC
NA,NA,TRBV18,TRBJ1-2,CASSPDKRGYTF,TGTGCCAGCTCACCGGACAAAAGGGGCTACACCTTC
few,NA,TRBV20-1,TRBJ2-6,CSAGDRILSGANVLTF,TGCAGTGCTGGAGATCGGATTCTCTCAGGGGCCAACGTCCTGACTTTC
NA,NA,TRBV7-2,TRBJ2-5,CASSLHPGTQYF,TGTGCCAGCAGCTTACACCCGGGGACCCAGTACTTC
NA,NA,TRBV11-2,TRBJ2-1,CASSLDRRGPYYNEQFF,TGTGCCAGCAGCTTAGATCGCAGGGGCCCTTACTACAATGAGCAGTTCTTC
NA,NA,TRBV7-9,TRBJ2-3,CASSSGMNTQYF,TGTGCCAGCAGTAGTGGCATGAATACGCAGTATTTT
many,TRBD1,TRBV27,TRBJ1-5,CASSPRDSDQPQHF,TGTGCCAGCAGTCCGCGGGACAGTGATCAGCCCCAGCATTTT
many,TRBD1,TRBV14,TRBJ1-1,CASSQEDIRRDRATEAFF,TGTGCCAGCAGCCAAGAAGATATACGCCGGGACAGGGCGACTGAAGCTTTCTTT
NA,TRBD2,TRBV7-3,TRBJ2-1,CASSLKAGGGVNEQFF,TGTGCCAGCAGCTTAAAGGCGGGAGGCGGGGTTAATGAGCAGTTCTTC
few,NA,TRBV6-5,TRBJ1-3,CASSLKADGGNTIYF,TGTGCCAGCAGCCTAAAAGCGGACGGTGGAAACACCATATATTTT
few,TRBD2,TRBV5-4,TRBJ2-5,CASSSSPKPRAGGQETQYF,TGTGCCAGCAGCTCCTCGCCCAAGCCCCGAGCGGGAGGGCAGGAGACCCAGTACTTC
many,NA,TRBV29-1,TRBJ2-7,CSAVSSYEQYF,TGCAGCGCCGTAAGCTCCTACGAGCAGTACTTC
few,TRBD1,TRBV28,TRBJ2-7,CASTRDRVTHEQYF,TGTGCCAGCACCCGGGACAGGGTGACCCACGAGCAGTACTTC
NA,NA,TRBV20-1,TRBJ1-1,CSAPSQGPNTEAFF,TGCAGTGCTCCATCGCAGGGACCGAACACTGAAGCTTTCTTT
few,NA,TRBV30,TRBJ2-5,CAWSDAGKTQYF,TGTGCCTGGAGTGATGCGGGGAAGACCCAGTACTTC
few,NA,TRBV9,TRBJ1-2,CASSVESNYGYTF,TGTGCCAGCAGCGTAGAATCTAACTATGGCTACACCTTC
NA,TRBD1,TRBV18,TRBJ2-1,CASSPPGQHNEQFF,TGTGCCAGCTCACCACCGGGACAGCACAATGAGCAGTTCTTC
many,NA,TRBV20-1,TRBJ2-3,CSARGTTDTQYF,TGCAGTGCTAGAGGGACAACAGATACGCAGTATTTT
few,NA,TRBV19,TRBJ1-3,CASRATQGASGNTIYF,TGTGCCAGTAGAGCGACCCAGGGTGCCTCTGGAAACACCATATATTTT
many,NA,TRBV11-2,TRBJ2-1,CASSSGTGAYNEQFF,TGTGCCAGCAGCTCCGGGACTGGGGCCTACAATGAGCAGTTCTTC
few,NA,TRBV3-1,TRBJ2-5,CASRPQAAVETQYF,TGTGCCAGCAGGCCACAAGCAGCGGTAGAGACCCAGTACTTC
NA,TRBD1,TRBV30,TRBJ1-4,CAWSGKDRGNEKLFF,TGTGCCTGGAGTGGAAAGGACAGGGGAAATGAAAAACTGTTTTTT
many,NA,TRBV2,TRBJ1-5,CASSASTGNQPQHF,TGTGCCAGCAGCGCTAGCACCGGCAATCAGCCCCAGCATTTT
many,TRBD1,TRBV2,TRBJ1-5,CASNYRGGNQPQHF,TGTGCCAGCAATTACAGGGGTGGTAATCAGCCCCAGCATTTT
many,NA,TRBV10-3,TRBJ2-5,CAISGVEETQYF,TGTGCCATCAGTGGAGTGGAAGAGACCCAGTACTTC
NA,NA,TRBV6-5,TRBJ2-2,CASTYKADTGELFF,TGTGCCAGCACCTACAAGGCGGACACCGGGGAGCTGTTTTTT
few,NA,TRBV27,TRBJ1-6,CASSLRQGYNSPLHF,TGTGCCAGCAGTTTAAGGCAGGGATATAATTCACCCCTCCACTTT
NA,TRBD2,TRBV5-1,TRBJ2-5,CASSKNTGTSNHRETQYF,TGCGCCAGCAGCAAAAATACCGGGACTAGCAATCATAGGGAGACCCAGTACTTC
NA,TRBD1,TRBV7-8,TRBJ1-5,CASSLWDSRPNQPQHF,TGTGCCAGCAGCTTATGGGACAGTAGGCCGAATCAGCCCCAGCATTTT
NA,NA,TRBV5-6,TRBJ2-1,CASSLAGLGNEQFF,TGTGCCAGCAGCTTGGCAGGGTTAGGCAATGAGCAGTTCTTC
few,TRBD2,TRBV2,TRBJ2-7,CASSESSGRSNGYF,TGTGCCAGCAGTGAATCTAGCGGGAGAAGTAACGGGTACTTC
few,NA,TRBV14,TRBJ1-1,CASSQEGGRLMNTEAFF,TGTGCCAGCAGCCAAGAGGGGGGCAGACTCATGAACACTGAAGCTTTCTTT
few,NA,TRBV27,TRBJ2-5,CASSLSSPIRQETQYF,TGTGCCAGCAGTTTATCGAGTCCGATACGACAAGAGACCCAGTACTTC
few,NA,TRBV20-1,TRBJ1-2,CSANPPQGRNTF,TGCAGTGCTAATCCCCCACAGGGCAGAAATACCTTC
NA,NA,TRBV20-1,TRBJ2-3,CSARDHGPPPDTQYF,TGCAGTGCTAGAGATCACGGTCCCCCCCCAGATACGCAGTATTTT
few,NA,TRBV27,TRBJ1-1,CASRNRDNEAFF,TGTGCCAGCAGGAACCGGGACAATGAAGCTTTCTTT
many,NA,TRBV7-9,TRBJ2-7,CASSQLAYEQYF,TGTGCCAGCAGCCAACTTGCCTACGAGCAGTACTTC
many,TRBD1,TRBV10-3,TRBJ1-2,CAIKITAGQGTGYTF,TGTGCCATCAAAATAACAGCGGGACAGGGAACTGGCTACACCTTC
NA,TRBD2,TRBV7-2,TRBJ2-2,CASSSGLAVITGELFF,TGTGCCAGCAGCTCGGGACTAGCGGTTATCACCGGGGAGCTGTTTTTT
few,NA,TRBV7-9,TRBJ1-5,CASSLADQPQHF,TGTGCCAGCAGCTTAGCAGATCAGCCCCAGCATTTT
NA,TRBD1,TRBV2,TRBJ2-5,CASATGVRQETQYF,TGTGCCAGCGCTACAGGGGTTAGGCAAGAGACCCAGTACTTC